Shown below are 25 T cell receptor beta chains from a single sample sequenced in a study of regulatory T cells in long-lasting Graves disease. Building the TCR beta libraries relied on iRepertoire HTBI primers, and CDR3 regions underwent Arm-PCR. Each CDR3 protein is one row after TCRdb ran MiXCR on the multiplex PCR reads. This sample has 350,000 to 550,000 distinct CDR3 sequences, with roughly 15% found just once. Regarding time point: newly diagnosed GD, antithyroid drugs for less than 3 months. RNA from PBMCs was the source of the TCR library. These data also featured in a second study, about T cells in Graves' hyperthyroidism and ophthalmopathy.

The input for sequencing was peripheral blood mononuclear cells (PBMCs), taken at new diagnosis, from a patient treated with antithyroid drugs. All receptors derive from a woman between 18 and 30 years old with Graves disease.

This clonotype was observed at least ten times. The V gene is TRBV29-1, the J gene TRBJ2-7, with 11 bases lining up with TRBD2. This CDR3 spans 15 amino acids. Losses at the gene ends were 7 bases for V and 3 bases for J; bases not matched to a gene: 11. Germline V lookup: CDR1 SQVTM, CDR2 ANQGSEA. The CDR3 reads CSATTLAGGLYEQYF. CDR3 DNA: TGCAGCGCCACCACCCTAGCGGGAGGCCTCTACGAGCAGTACTTC.

This chain joins TRBV10-3 and TRBJ1-2; D is unclear. V lost 0 bases to trimming and J lost 8 bases, with 10 bases between them. The CDR3 has 13 amino acids. Per germline, CDR1 ENHRY and CDR2 SYGVKD. CDR3 DNA sequence: TGTGCCATCAGTGAGTCGGCAGATAAGGGCTACACCTTC. It translates to CAISESADKGYTF.

The V and J genes are TRBV4-1 and TRBJ1-2; weak D call: TRBD1 (5 bases). The CDR3 has 16 residues. The germline V gene has CDR1 MGHRA and CDR2 YSYEKL. Trimming left V 3 bases short and J 3 bases short, with 17 bases between. The CDR3 DNA is TGCGCCAGCAGCCAGGATCACGACCGGGGCCACTATGGCTACACCTTC. Protein sequence: CASSQDHDRGHYGYTF.

This clonotype has a handful of counts. The chain joins TRBV5-1 to TRBJ1-2, with D maybe TRBD1 (6 bases). The CDR3 runs to 18 residues. Trimming took 3 bases from V and 0 from J, leaving 21 bases between them. The V gene's germline CDR1 is SGHRS and CDR2 YFSETQ. This chain's CDR3 is CASSSGTPLGNANYGYTF. The DNA of the CDR3 is TGCGCCAGCAGCTCCGGGACACCCCTTGGGAACGCTAACTATGGCTACACCTTC.

The chain recombines TRBV5-1 with TRBJ1-6; D is undetermined. The length of the CDR3 is 16 residues. Per the germline V gene, CDR1 is SGHRS and CDR2 is YFSETQ. Trimming took off 0 bases at V and 0 bases at J, with 7 bases between the two ends. The CDR3 loop reads CASSLAGLSYNSPLHF. As DNA, the CDR3 is TGCGCCAGCAGCTTGGCCGGACTCTCCTATAATTCACCCCTCCACTTT.

This clonotype has only a few counts. V and J are TRBV2 and TRBJ1-1; 7 bases line up with TRBD1. Trimming took 4 bases from V and 5 from J; bases not matched to a gene: 7. CDR1 and CDR2 (germline): SNHLY, FYNNEI. This CDR3 has 14 amino acids. Here the CDR3 DNA reads TGTGCCAGCAGTGCCTTCGACAGGGCAACTGAAGCTTTCTTT. Protein sequence: CASSAFDRATEAFF. Drawing the rest from reference TRBV2 and TRBJ1-1, the complete variable domain is EPEVTQTPSHQVTQMGQEVILRCVPISNHLYFYWYRQILGQKVEFLVSFYNNEISEKSEIFDDQFSVERPDGSNFTLKIRSTKLEDSAMYFCASSAFDRATEAFFGQGTRLTVV.

This clonotype was detected only a few times. The V and J genes are TRBV5-6 and TRBJ2-7; D ambiguous. Trimming shortened V by 0 bases and J by 2 bases, and 12 bases separated the two germline ends. Germline assignment: CDR1 SGHDT and CDR2 YYEEEE. The CDR3 has 15 amino acids. The CDR3 here is CASSLVGSAAYEQYF. In DNA form, the CDR3 reads TGTGCCAGCAGCTTGGTAGGGTCTGCGGCCTACGAGCAGTACTTC.

This chain links TRBV5-6 with TRBJ1-6, with 12 bases fitting TRBD1. Germline trimming cut 4 bases from V and 18 bases from J; bases unmatched to any gene: 20. The CDR3 has 17 residues. In germline, CDR1 is SGHDT, CDR2 YYEEEE. CDR3 coding DNA: TGTGCCAGCAGCCGGGACAGGGGGCCCTCCCTGACCTCTGGATACCACTTT. It is translated as CASSRDRGPSLTSGYHF.

Details on this clonotype: A far larger clone is one nucleotide away, so this likely arose from a read error. The chain is built from TRBV9 and TRBJ2-1; TRBD2 agrees at 8 bases. J was trimmed by 2 bases and V by 7 bases; bases with no gene match: 8. In germline, CDR1 is SGDLS, CDR2 YYNGEE. This CDR3 is built from 15 residues. The CDR3 DNA reads TGTGCCAGCGGCCCGGGGGGGGCGACCTACAATGAGCAGTTCTTC. Amino acids: CASGPGGATYNEQFF.

V gene TRBV6-1 combines with J gene TRBJ2-1; 9 nucleotides match TRBD2. V was pared by 5 bases and J by 5 bases, with 7 bases of the junction left unmatched. CDR3 size: 15 residues. The germline V gene encodes CDR1 MNHNS and CDR2 SASEGT. In nucleotides, the CDR3 is TGTGCCAGCAGTCCCTCTAGCGGGATAAACAATGAGCAGTTCTTC. It yields the protein CASSPSSGINNEQFF.

This clonotype has ten or more counts. The genes are TRBV6-1 and TRBJ1-2; D is undetermined. V was clipped by 6 bases and J by 3 bases, with 14 bases between them. The CDR3 loop spans 14 amino acids. The germline V gene has CDR1 MNHNS and CDR2 SASEGT. The CDR3 sequence is CASSSTHGDYGYTF. In DNA form, the CDR3 reads TGTGCCAGCAGCTCAACCCACGGGGACTATGGCTACACCTTC.

This clonotype has more than one count but fewer than ten. This chain uses TRBV27 with TRBJ2-5; a possible D gene is TRBD2 (5 bases). The germline V and J ends were trimmed by 6 bases and 5 bases, with 22 bases remaining between them. The germline CDR1 and CDR2 sequences are MNHEY and SMNVEV (reference sequence). This CDR3 is 16 amino acids long. The CDR3 sequence: CASRMGPGLGGETQYF. CDR3 coding DNA: TGTGCCAGCAGAATGGGTCCGGGCCTCGGCGGGGAGACCCAGTACTTC.

This clonotype was seen ten or more times. The chain recombines TRBV20-1 with TRBJ2-7; 12 nucleotides line up with TRBD2. Germline V gene lookup returns CDR1 DFQATT and CDR2 SNEGSKA (reference sequence). The CDR3 covers 14 residues. V lost 3 bases to trimming and J lost 4 bases; unmatched junction nucleotides: 4. The CDR3 DNA sequence: TGCAGTGCTAGTTGGACTAGCGGGAAATACGAGCAGTACTTC. It encodes CSASWTSGKYEQYF.

This clonotype was recorded many times. The J gene is TRBJ2-7, the V gene TRBV6-1; TRBD1 matches at 8 bases. The CDR3 covers 12 residues. Trimming cost V 6 bases and J 6 bases; bases outside gene matches: 4. Germline V lookup: CDR1 MNHNS, CDR2 SASEGT. CDR3 region: CASSSDRGEQYF. Here the CDR3 DNA reads TGTGCCAGCAGCAGCGACAGGGGCGAGCAGTACTTC.

This clonotype occurred a few times. The rearrangement joins TRBV7-9 to TRBJ2-5, with 8 bases that match TRBD1. The CDR3 consists of 15 residues. Trimming at V came to 5 bases and at J to 5 bases, leaving 10 bases not matched to a gene. The germline gives CDR1 SEHNR, CDR2 FQNEAQ (reference sequence). CDR3 bases: TGTGCCAGCAGCCAAAGACAGGGGTGGCAGGAGACCCAGTACTTC. Its translation: CASSQRQGWQETQYF. Variable domain in full (rest from reference TRBV7-9 and TRBJ2-5): DTGVSQNPRHKITKRGQNVTFRCDPISEHNRLYWYRQTLGQGPEFLTYFQNEAQLEKSRLLSDRFSAERPKGSFSTLEIQRTEQGDSAMYLCASSQRQGWQETQYFGPGTRLLVL.

This clonotype was seen a handful of times. This rearrangement joins TRBV14 to TRBJ1-3; the D is unclear. The V and J ends lost 0 bases and 1 base respectively, with 7 bases between them. This CDR3 is 15 amino acids long. Germline CDR1 reads SGHDN; CDR2 reads FVKESK. In DNA, the CDR3 is TGTGCCAGCAGCCAAGAGCACTTATCTGGAAACACCATATATTTT. This sequence encodes CASSQEHLSGNTIYF.

This clonotype was detected ten times or more. The gene calls are TRBV10-3 and TRBJ2-5; D call uncertain. The length of the CDR3 is 16 residues. The V gene's germline CDR1 is ENHRY and CDR2 SYGVKD. Deletions cut 5 bases from V and 2 bases from J, with 18 bases between. The CDR3 protein is CAISSVVIGLQETQYF. CDR3 DNA sequence: TGTGCCATCAGTAGCGTCGTAATAGGGCTACAAGAGACCCAGTACTTC.

Ten or more counts support this clonotype. A read error may produce the germline difference seen at one junction end. The rearrangement links TRBV28 to TRBJ1-1, with D unresolved. The CDR3 has 13 residues. In germline, CDR1 is MDHEN, CDR2 SYDVKM. CDR3 DNA: TGTGCCAGTAGTTGGGAGGCGAACACTGAAGCTTTCTTT. Translated, it gives CASSWEANTEAFF.

The sample holds many counts of this clonotype. This chain links TRBV6-5 with TRBJ1-5; D possibly corresponds to TRBD1 (6 bases). Trimming pared 4 bases from V and 4 bases from J, leaving 8 bases between. The CDR3 is made up of 13 amino acids. Germline loops: CDR1 MNHEY, CDR2 SVGAGI. CDR3 nucleotide sequence: TGTGCCAGCAGTTTACAGGGTAATCAGCCCCAGCATTTT. Its translation is CASSLQGNQPQHF.

This clonotype was observed at least ten times. The chain links TRBV7-8 to TRBJ1-2, with D possibly being TRBD1 (5 bases). The CDR3 length is 14 residues. V lost 5 bases to trimming and J lost 4 bases, with 14 bases between them. Per the germline V gene, CDR1 is SGHVS and CDR2 is FQNEAQ. The CDR3 reads CASSARGVIYGYTF. The CDR3, as DNA: TGTGCCAGCAGCGCCCGGGGGGTCATCTATGGCTACACCTTC.

The table lists this clonotype with many counts. The chain combines TRBV27 with TRBJ1-4; unclear D gene. The CDR3 totals 13 residues. Germline V gene lookup returns CDR1 MNHEY and CDR2 SMNVEV (reference sequence). V lost 6 bases, J lost 8 bases, and 13 bases lay in between. The CDR3 region is CASSPVRLEKLFF. The CDR3 DNA is TGTGCCAGCAGCCCAGTAAGGCTGGAAAAACTGTTTTTT. Complete variable domain (other parts from reference TRBV27 and TRBJ1-4): EAQVTQNPRYLITVTGKKLTVTCSQNMNHEYMSWYRQDPGLGLRQIYYSMNVEVTDKGDVPEGYKVSRKEKRNFPLILESPSPNQTSLYFCASSPVRLEKLFFGSGTQLSVL.

This clonotype came up many times. The chain links TRBV11-3 to TRBJ2-3; D gene unclear. The CDR3 contains 14 residues. Looked up from germline, CDR1 is SGHNT and CDR2 is YENEEA. Deletions cut 0 bases from V and 2 bases from J, with 6 bases between. The CDR3 bases are TGTGCCAGCAGCTTAGACCTCACCACAGATACGCAGTATTTT. It yields the protein CASSLDLTTDTQYF.

This clonotype was seen repeatedly, ten times or more. V is TRBV28 and J is TRBJ2-1, with 13 bases aligning to TRBD2. This CDR3 is built from 16 residues. Germline-derived CDR1 and CDR2 are MDHEN and SYDVKM. Trimming removed 5 bases from V and 5 bases from J; junction bases left unmatched: 6. CDR3 sequence reads: CASSPRTSGSHNEQFF. CDR3 nucleotide sequence: TGTGCCAGCAGTCCCCGGACTAGCGGGAGTCACAATGAGCAGTTCTTC.

This clonotype was picked up many times. The rearrangement links TRBV6-1 to TRBJ2-1, with D perhaps TRBD1 (6 bases). CDR1 is MNHNS, CDR2 SASEGT, per germline. V lost 6 bases, J lost 0 bases, and 15 bases lay in between. CDR3 length equals 16 residues. CDR3 loop: CASRSTGRSSYNEQFF. CDR3 DNA: TGTGCCAGCAGGTCGACAGGCAGGAGCTCCTACAATGAGCAGTTCTTC.

This clonotype was recorded at least ten times. The rearrangement links TRBV20-1 to TRBJ2-3; 8 bases are a match to TRBD2. V trimming: 3 bases; J trimming: 11 bases; junction bases outside the gene matches: 10. Germline V gene sequence: CDR1 DFQATT, CDR2 SNEGSKA (reference sequence). CDR3 length: 13 amino acids. CDR3 sequence (DNA): TGCAGTGCTAGTGTTTCCGGGACTAGGAGGCAGTATTTT. Translated: CSASVSGTRRQYF.